What follows describes a single T cell receptor (beta chain). Its antigen is not known. The entry originates in a study of vaccination effects on CD4 cells after COVID-19. Study-wide results and limits: Clones induced by infection and by vaccine showed marked clonal contraction late after vaccination. Healthy vaccinees showed cross-reactivity with common cold coronaviruses in only 1 of 255 vaccine-induced clones.

The method was immunoSEQ multiplex PCR; TCRdb's version includes in-frame clones alone and lacks a portion of them. The sample shows 20,000 to 30,000 clones, 76% of them seen only once. Expansion with viral peptide pools was applied to antigen-specific CD4+ T cells by the ViraFEST assay prior to sequencing. Following a roughly 11-day culture, CD4+ T cells were purified. Among the vaccine recipients, none had a prior SARS-CoV-2 infection, and nucleocapsid antibodies were negative. Roughly 2.1 million PBMC per well were cultured with approximately 10 IU/ml IL-2 and approximately 10 ug/ml peptides. The TCR sequence derives from a human donor who received a COVID-19 vaccine. Here the sequenced sample was CD4+ T cells from PBMCs cultured with HCoV-NL63 spike peptides, taken before COVID-19 vaccination.

The CDR3 DNA follows: TGTGCCAGCAGTTACCGTTCGGCGACAGGGAACTATGGCTACACCTTC. This codes for CASSYRSATGNYGYTF. The chain couples TRBV6-2 or TRBV6-3 to TRBJ1-2; 7 bases match TRBD1. The germline gives CDR1 MNHEY, CDR2 SVGEGT. CDR3 length: 16 amino acids. V shed 2 bases and J 2 bases; nucleotides not matched to a gene: 8.